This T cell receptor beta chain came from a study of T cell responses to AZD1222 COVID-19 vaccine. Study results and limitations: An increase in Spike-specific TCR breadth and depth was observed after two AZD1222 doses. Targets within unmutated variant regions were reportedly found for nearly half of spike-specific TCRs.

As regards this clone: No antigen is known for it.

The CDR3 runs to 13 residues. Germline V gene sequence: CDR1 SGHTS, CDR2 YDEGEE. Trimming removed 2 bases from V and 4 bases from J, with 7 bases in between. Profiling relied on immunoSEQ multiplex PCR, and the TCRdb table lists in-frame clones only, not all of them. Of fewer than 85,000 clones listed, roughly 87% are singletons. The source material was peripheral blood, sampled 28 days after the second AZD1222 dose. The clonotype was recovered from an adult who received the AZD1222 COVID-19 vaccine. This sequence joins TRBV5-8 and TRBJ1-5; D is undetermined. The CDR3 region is CASSLRANQPQHF. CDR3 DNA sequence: TGTGCCAGCAGCTTACGAGCTAATCAGCCCCAGCATTTT.